The entry below gives a single TCR beta chain sequence along with its context. Its antigen is not identified. It differs at one base from a far larger clone, so likely a read error. Trimming removed 0 bases from V and 5 bases from J, with 14 bases in between. Germline V gives CDR1 LGHNA, CDR2 YNFKEQ. The length of the CDR3 is 15 residues. These data are taken from a study of tumor-infiltrating lymphocytes in localized non-small cell lung cancer. Study-level points and caveats: TCR sequencing covered a subset of patients with enough tissue. TCRbeta sequencing showed higher T cell infiltration in tumors than uninvolved lung. T-cell fraction did not differ between immunotypes IM1 and IM2.

This table comes from immunoSEQ multiplex PCR, and its TCRdb copy is limited to in-frame clones, with some not included. Of about 13,000 clones listed, less than 85% are singletons. Sequenced material: lung tumor tissue. The chain employs TRBV4-2 and TRBJ2-7; D may be TRBD2 (5 bases). The receptor comes from a human donor with non-small cell lung cancer. The CDR3 protein is CASSQEERANHEQYF. CDR3 sequence (DNA): TGTGCCAGCAGCCAAGAGGAGAGGGCAAACCACGAGCAGTACTTC.